The clone carrying this T cell receptor beta chain was counted ten times or more. Its antigen is unknown. TCR beta cDNA libraries had unique molecular identifiers. TCRdb independently ran MiXCR on the PCR reads; one entry per CDR3 protein. The data contain about 800,000 distinct CDR3 sequences, 25% to 30% of them singletons. This CDR3 contains 12 residues. Trimming left V 4 bases short and J 2 bases short, with 9 bases between. Germline assignment: CDR1 SQVTM and CDR2 ANQGSEA. The source of the sample is a study of post-analysis software for immune sequencing data. For the study at large: Included courses were relapsing-remitting and secondary progressive multiple sclerosis; progressive-relapsing multiple sclerosis was also included.

General observations from the study: Controls showed lower frequencies than patients for several TRBV segments, and TRBV5-6, TRBV5-1 and TRBV20-1 were among these.

The clonotype originates from a girl aged 10 to 17 with multiple sclerosis. The sequenced sample consisted of blood. The J gene is TRBJ2-7, the V gene TRBV29-1; the D gene is possibly TRBD1 (6 bases). CDR3: CSVAWTAYEQYF. CDR3 DNA: TGCAGCGTTGCTTGGACAGCCTACGAGCAGTACTTC.